Listed here are 10 T cell receptor beta chains from one sample, sequenced in a study of cytomegalovirus exposure and HLA in healthy donors. Primers for the PCR totalled 60 Vbeta and 13 Jbeta. TCRdb's table, derived via immunoSEQ multiplex PCR, lists solely in-frame clones and lacks some. This repertoire shows about 190,000 clones, 74% found once; its top ten account for less than 4%. Sample: PBMCs. These receptors were collected from a woman aged 30 to 39 in good health and CMV-seropositive.

The rearrangement joins TRBV2 to TRBJ2-1; TRBD1 matches 8 bases. The germline CDR1 and CDR2 sequences are SNHLY and FYNNEI. The length of the CDR3 is 14 residues. Trimming at V came to 7 bases and at J to 9 bases, leaving 11 bases not matched to a gene. CDR3 in DNA: TGTGCCAGCACGCCCATCAGAGGGACAGGTGAGCAGTTCTTC. Its protein is CASTPIRGTGEQFF.

The chain carries TRBV6-1 and TRBJ2-7, with TRBD1 identical over 9 bases. This CDR3 comprises 12 residues. V shed 6 bases and J 6 bases; nucleotides not matched to a gene: 3. Germline V gives CDR1 MNHNS, CDR2 SASEGT. CDR3 in DNA: TGTGCCAGCAGAATGACAGGGGGCGAGCAGTACTTC. Amino acids: CASRMTGGEQYF.

This clone was detected only once. The chain has TRBV20-1 and TRBJ2-7; D is unresolved. V was pared by 3 bases and J by 4 bases, with 7 bases between. Germline loops: CDR1 DFQATT, CDR2 SNEGSKA (reference sequence). The CDR3 has 11 amino acids. The CDR3, as DNA: TGCAGTGCTAGTTCCGTTTACGAGCAGTACTTC. Its translation is CSASSVYEQYF.

V is TRBV6-1 and J is TRBJ1-1; a possible D gene is TRBD1 (5 bases). This CDR3 contains 13 residues. V was cut by 6 bases and J by 1 base, with 9 bases left in between. Per the germline V gene, CDR1 is MNHNS and CDR2 is SASEGT. In nucleotides, the CDR3 is TGTGCCAGCAGCCAAAGGGGGAACACTGAAGCTTTCTTT. It codes for CASSQRGNTEAFF.

V and J are TRBV5-1 and TRBJ2-3, with D possibly matching TRBD1 (6 bases). The V gene lost 0 bases and the J gene lost 0 bases, with 11 bases spanning the gap. Germline-derived CDR1 and CDR2 are SGHRS and YFSETQ. The CDR3 loop spans 16 amino acids. Here the CDR3 DNA reads TGCGCCAGCAGCTTGGAGGGGGATTCTAGCACAGATACGCAGTATTTT. It encodes CASSLEGDSSTDTQYF.

V and J are TRBV10-2 and TRBJ2-7; D is possibly TRBD2 (5 bases). In germline, CDR1 is WSHSY, CDR2 SAAADI. This CDR3 has 16 amino acids. V lost 6 bases and J lost 5, with 23 bases in between. CDR3 sequence: CASSDLGGGRSHEQYF. CDR3 DNA sequence: TGCGCCAGCAGCGACCTTGGAGGCGGCAGGTCCCACGAGCAGTACTTC.

CDR3 amino acids: CASRGQTYQPQHF. The CDR3 region has the DNA TGTGCCAGTAGAGGTCAGACTTATCAGCCCCAGCATTTT. The chain recombines TRBV19 with TRBJ1-5, with no clear D. Trimming pared 6 bases from V and 5 bases from J, leaving 11 bases between. The CDR3 has 13 amino acids. Germline V gene data show CDR1 as LNHDA and CDR2 as SQIVND (reference sequence). Drawing the rest from reference TRBV19 and TRBJ1-5, the complete variable domain is DGGITQSPKYLFRKEGQNVTLSCEQNLNHDAMYWYRQDPGQGLRLIYYSQIVNDFQKGDIAEGYSVSREKKESFPLTVTSAQKNPTAFYLCASRGQTYQPQHFGDGTRLSIL.

V usage is TRBV7-9 and J usage is TRBJ2-1, with TRBD2 identical over 14 bases. Losses at the gene ends were 8 bases for V and 9 bases for J; bases not matched to a gene: 6. CDR3 length: 14 amino acids. Germline values: CDR1 SEHNR, CDR2 FQNEAQ (reference sequence). CDR3 in amino acids: CASLPGLAGVEQFF. CDR3 nucleotide sequence: TGTGCCAGCCTTCCGGGACTAGCGGGAGTTGAGCAGTTCTTC.

About this clone itself: The sample holds other DNA sequences that translate to the same CDR3. This chain joins TRBV27 and TRBJ2-7, with TRBD1 matching 10 bases. The length of the CDR3 is 15 residues. CDR1 MNHEY and CDR2 SMNVEV come from the germline V gene (reference sequence). V lost 3 bases and J lost 5; bases outside the gene matches: 7. The CDR3 loop reads CASSLWGQGPDEQYF. In DNA, the CDR3 is TGTGCCAGCAGTTTGTGGGGACAGGGGCCGGACGAGCAGTACTTC.

The sample holds a few counts of this clone. The chain carries TRBV4-2 and TRBJ1-1; D perhaps matches TRBD1 (6 bases). In germline, CDR1 is LGHNA, CDR2 YNFKEQ. The CDR3 extends over 15 amino acids. V lost 0 bases, J lost 6 bases, and 14 bases lay in between. The CDR3 spells CASSQEDRRRSEAFF. The CDR3 DNA reads as TGTGCCAGCAGCCAAGAAGACAGGAGGAGGTCTGAAGCTTTCTTT.